This record concerns one T cell receptor beta chain sequence. Its antigen is not known. This record belongs to a study of persistence of HIV-infected CD4 T cells. Anti-CD3/anti-CD28 beads served as a nonspecific positive control stimulus. Sorting selected CD4+ T cells upregulating both CD40 ligand and CD69. Trimming removed 9 bases at V and 1 base at J, with 16 bases between. CDR1 and CDR2 from the germline V gene are MNHEY and SMNVEV (reference sequence). This CDR3 has 15 amino acids. Sequencing used immunoSEQ version 4 in survey mode. The repertoire was sequenced with immunoSEQ multiplex PCR; TCRdb's copy has only in-frame clones and lacks some. In the table there are about 45,000 clones, about 87% of which are singletons.

The chain couples TRBV27 to TRBJ2-4; weak D call: TRBD2 (6 bases). Sample: CD4+ T cells sorted from PBMCs after roughly 18-hour stimulation, taken from a patient who received antiretroviral therapy. The receptor's source is an adult woman with HIV who was CMV-seropositive. CDR3 DNA sequence: TGTGCCAGTGGGACTCGTTTAGGGGCCAAAAACATTCAGTACTTC. Protein sequence: CASGTRLGAKNIQYF.